A selection of T cell receptor beta chains follows, all from one sample in a study of beta chain features in type 1 diabetes. The repertoire was sequenced with immunoSEQ multiplex PCR; TCRdb's copy has only in-frame clones and lacks some. The sample comprises 350,000 or so clones, around 19% of which are singletons, and 0.035% to 0.05% rests with the top ten. Sequencing was carried out using naive CD4+ T cells from blood. These receptors all come from a woman aged 18-29 years in good health. The CDR3 runs from the conserved cysteine through the conserved F or W. The order of the fields is V gene, J gene, clone size, D gene, CDR3 protein, CDR3 DNA. D genes are given only for firm matches. Not every row has a clone size; where given, it reads once, few, many or a size class.

TRBV7-2	TRBJ2-3	few	TRBD2	CASSRRRGGSTDTQYF	TGTGCCAGCAGTCGTAGGCGGGGAGGGAGCACAGATACGCAGTATTTT
TRBV2	TRBJ1-5	.	.	CASSDFRGSNQPQHF	TGTGCCAGCAGTGATTTCAGAGGGAGCAATCAGCCCCAGCATTTT
TRBV5-1	TRBJ1-2	few	.	CASRAGRDGYTF	TGCGCCAGCAGAGCTGGGAGGGACGGCTACACCTTC
TRBV10-3	TRBJ2-7	.	TRBD2	CAISKAGGPVEQYF	TGTGCCATCAGTAAAGCGGGAGGGCCCGTCGAGCAGTACTTC
TRBV7-9	TRBJ2-1	few	TRBD2	CASRGSSGYNEQFF	TGTGCCAGCAGGGGTTCTAGCGGCTACAATGAGCAGTTCTTC
TRBV7-2	TRBJ2-1	.	TRBD2	CASSLGLAGVGEQFF	TGTGCCAGCAGCTTAGGACTAGCGGGAGTTGGGGAGCAGTTCTTC
TRBV18	TRBJ2-7	.	TRBD1	CASSPFPGQGSHEQYF	TGTGCCAGCTCACCATTCCCGGGACAGGGATCCCACGAGCAGTACTTC
TRBV12-5	TRBJ1-1	.	.	CASGLQGNTEAFF	TGTGCTAGTGGTTTGCAGGGGAACACTGAAGCTTTCTTT
TRBV29-1	TRBJ1-1	few	TRBD1	CSAQGQANTEAFF	TGCAGCGCCCAGGGACAGGCAAACACTGAAGCTTTCTTT
TRBV4-1	TRBJ2-7	.	TRBD1	CASSLPGQVPYEQYF	TGCGCCAGCAGCCTACCGGGACAGGTCCCCTACGAGCAGTACTTC
TRBV30	TRBJ1-2	few	.	CAWTTGHGYTF	TGTGCCTGGACGACAGGTCATGGCTACACCTTC
TRBV6-5	TRBJ1-1	.	.	CASSYGGFNTEAFF	TGTGCCAGCAGTTACGGGGGGTTTAATACTGAAGCTTTCTTT
TRBV9	TRBJ1-2	.	TRBD1	CASSVLDRGNYGYTF	TGTGCCAGCAGCGTTCTGGACAGGGGTAACTATGGCTACACCTTC
TRBV30	TRBJ1-1	few	.	CAWRFRETEAFF	TGTGCCTGGAGATTCAGGGAAACTGAAGCTTTCTTT
TRBV9	TRBJ1-2	few	.	CASSVDSTGNGYTF	TGTGCCAGCAGCGTAGATTCGACGGGAAATGGCTACACCTTC
TRBV7-7	TRBJ2-1	few	.	CARIVANEQFF	TGTGCTAGAATTGTAGCCAATGAGCAGTTCTTC
TRBV25-1	TRBJ2-7	.	TRBD1	CASSGSPGQGAVEQYF	TGTGCCAGCAGTGGTTCACCGGGACAGGGAGCCGTCGAGCAGTACTTC
TRBV5-1	TRBJ2-5	few	TRBD2	CASSLSGGRETQYF	TGCGCCAGCAGCTTGAGCGGGGGTAGAGAGACCCAGTACTTC
TRBV7-2	TRBJ2-1	.	.	CASSATGTPFF	TGTGCCAGCAGCGCGACAGGTACGCCGTTCTTC
TRBV19	TRBJ2-1	.	TRBD2	CASSLSGYSYNEQFF	TGTGCCAGTAGTCTTAGCGGGTACTCCTACAATGAGCAGTTCTTC
TRBV7-9	TRBJ2-6	few	.	CASSLGANSGANVLTF	TGTGCCAGCAGCTTAGGGGCAAACTCTGGGGCCAACGTCCTGACTTTC
TRBV10-3	TRBJ2-1	few	TRBD2	CAIKLAGGNEQFF	TGTGCCATCAAGCTAGCGGGAGGGAATGAGCAGTTCTTC
TRBV14	TRBJ1-1	.	TRBD1	CASSPTGVGTEAFF	TGTGCCAGCAGCCCTACAGGGGTTGGCACTGAAGCTTTCTTT
TRBV7-3	TRBJ2-1	.	TRBD2	CASSSKRGGYNEQFF	TGTGCCAGCAGCTCAAAGCGGGGGGGGTACAATGAGCAGTTCTTC
TRBV18	TRBJ1-2	.	.	CASSPPGTRGDYGYTF	TGTGCCAGCTCCCCTCCCGGGACACGTGGGGACTATGGCTACACCTTC
TRBV29-1	TRBJ1-1	few	.	CSVEATQGKAFF	TGCAGCGTTGAAGCCACCCAGGGGAAAGCTTTCTTT
TRBV9	TRBJ2-2	few	.	CASSAQDTGELFF	TGTGCCAGCAGCGCACAGGACACCGGGGAGCTGTTTTTT
TRBV7-9	TRBJ2-3	few	TRBD2	CASSSGLARFQADTQYF	TGTGCCAGCAGCTCCGGACTAGCGCGCTTCCAGGCGGATACGCAGTATTTT
TRBV9	TRBJ1-6	few	.	CASSAGHSGNSPLHF	TGTGCCAGCAGCGCTGGACATTCCGGGAATTCACCCCTCCACTTT
TRBV15	TRBJ2-2	few	.	CATSIGITSRGKTGELFF	TGTGCCACCAGCATCGGTATTACGAGCAGGGGTAAAACGGGGGAGCTGTTTTTT
TRBV14	TRBJ1-1	few	.	CASSQSGWEAFF	TGTGCCAGCAGCCAAAGCGGATGGGAAGCTTTCTTT
TRBV6-6	TRBJ2-7	.	TRBD1	CASSYGDRVGEQYF	TGTGCCAGCAGTTACGGTGACAGGGTCGGGGAGCAGTACTTC
TRBV10-3	TRBJ2-7	few	TRBD2	CAISESTSGTYEQYF	TGTGCCATCAGTGAGTCTACTAGCGGTACCTACGAGCAGTACTTC
TRBV4-1	TRBJ2-1	.	.	CASSQDSRSRRSSYNEQFF	TGCGCCAGCAGCCAAGATTCACGTAGCAGACGTAGCTCCTACAATGAGCAGTTCTTC
TRBV29-1	TRBJ1-1	.	.	CSVERTLNTEAFF	TGCAGCGTTGAACGTACACTGAACACTGAAGCTTTCTTT
TRBV2	TRBJ1-5	.	.	CATATRQGNQPQHF	TGTGCCACCGCAACTAGGCAGGGCAATCAGCCCCAGCATTTT
TRBV5-1	TRBJ2-1	few	TRBD2	CASSFPGLAEQFF	TGCGCCAGCAGCTTTCCGGGACTAGCTGAGCAGTTCTTC
TRBV9	TRBJ1-6	few	.	CASSARLAGNSPLHF	TGTGCCAGCAGCGCGCGGTTGGCCGGTAATTCACCCCTCCACTTT
TRBV2	TRBJ2-2	few	.	CASSATNTGELFF	TGTGCCAGCAGTGCTACGAACACCGGGGAGCTGTTTTTT
TRBV7-8	TRBJ2-3	few	TRBD2	CASSFVAGLPRSTDTQYF	TGTGCCAGCAGCTTTGTAGCGGGACTACCTCGGAGCACAGATACGCAGTATTTT
TRBV11-2	TRBJ2-3	few	.	CASSVETRADTQYF	TGTGCCAGCAGCGTCGAAACCCGGGCAGATACGCAGTATTTT
TRBV18	TRBJ2-1	.	.	CASSPSPGDNEQFF	TGTGCCAGCTCACCATCACCAGGGGACAATGAGCAGTTCTTC
TRBV4-2	TRBJ2-3	few	TRBD2	CASSHGLAGDTQYF	TGTGCCAGCAGCCACGGACTAGCGGGAGATACGCAGTATTTT
TRBV4-1	TRBJ1-5	few	TRBD1	CASSLTGTGEQPQHF	TGCGCCAGCAGCCTTACTGGGACAGGGGAACAGCCCCAGCATTTT
TRBV29-1	TRBJ2-1	.	TRBD2	CSGLAGLPSYNEQFF	TGCAGCGGACTAGCGGGTCTCCCTTCCTACAATGAGCAGTTCTTC
TRBV30	TRBJ2-3	few	.	CAWSRRGTTDTQYF	TGTGCCTGGAGCCGAAGGGGAACAACAGATACGCAGTATTTT
TRBV5-4	TRBJ2-1	.	.	CASSLGAETFSNEQFF	TGTGCCAGCAGCTTGGGAGCGGAAACTTTTAGTAATGAGCAGTTCTTC
TRBV27	TRBJ2-7	.	TRBD1	CASIPSGTGRYEQYF	TGTGCCAGCATCCCTTCCGGGACAGGACGCTACGAGCAGTACTTC
TRBV10-3	TRBJ1-5	.	TRBD1	CAISTGTGEYQPQHF	TGTGCCATCAGTACCGGGACAGGGGAATATCAGCCCCAGCATTTT